This entry lists 7 T cell receptor beta chains sequenced from one sample in a study of Ad26.COV2.S vaccination and SARS-CoV-2 variants (dated by TCRdb to the early 2020s). Preparation of the library involved the immunoSEQ multiplex PCR assay. Here the immuneACCESS table is served through TCRdb, limited to in-frame sequences with V and J called. Missing clones are a known gap in these copies; in checked studies unresolved V genes cover under half, and the rest lacks a known reason. The sample table shows about 680,000 clones, and 70% to 90% are seen once. The ten largest clones represent around 1.5% of the sample. This specimen's treatment or condition label, interpreted: roughly 20 received Ad26.COV2.S at low or high dose, single or two shots; roughly five received placebo; per-sample allocation not given. For vaccine and placebo recipients, the sequenced repertoires came from samples collected on day 63 after the first injection.

The sample in question was peripheral blood, obtained in a trial of Ad26.COV2.S vaccine versus placebo. The origin of the receptors is a person aged 18-65 years who received the Ad26.COV2.S COVID-19 vaccine or a placebo.

The chain joins TRBV7-9 to TRBJ1-5; TRBD1 aligns across 9 bases. Germline-derived CDR1 and CDR2 are SEHNR and FQNEAQ (reference sequence). V shed 8 bases and J 5 bases; nucleotides not matched to a gene: 13. The CDR3 is 16 residues long. In DNA form, the CDR3 reads TGTGCCAGCGCCTGGGGGACAGGGACTTCGCATCAGCCCCAGCATTTT. This codes for CASAWGTGTSHQPQHF.

The genes are TRBV10-2 and TRBJ1-5; no firm D call. The CDR3 has 16 amino acids. Trimming removed 0 bases at V and 0 bases at J, with 9 bases between. CDR1 and CDR2 (germline): WSHSY, SAAADI. The CDR3 region is CASSESGSYSNQPQHF. The CDR3 region has the DNA TGCGCCAGCAGTGAGTCGGGCAGCTATAGCAATCAGCCCCAGCATTTT.

This clone has only a few counts. CDR3: CASTTGQEPQHF. The CDR3 nucleotides read TGTGCCAGCACTACGGGACAGGAGCCCCAGCATTTT. The V call is TRBV27, the J call TRBJ1-5; 8 bases map to TRBD1. The CDR3 has 12 amino acids. With V trimmed by 7 bases and J by 8 bases, 4 bases remained unmatched. Germline lookup yields CDR1 MNHEY and CDR2 SMNVEV (reference sequence).

This rearrangement joins TRBV18 to TRBJ2-7, with 11 positions matching TRBD2. The CDR3 is made up of 16 amino acids. The V and J ends lost 0 bases and 4 bases, in that order; junction bases with no gene match: 5. The germline gives CDR1 KGHSH, CDR2 LQKENI. CDR3 sequence: CASSPPSSGGFYEQYF. The CDR3 DNA reads as TGTGCCAGCTCACCACCATCTAGCGGGGGGTTTTACGAGCAGTACTTC.

The gene calls are TRBV4-2 and TRBJ2-5; 9 bases map to TRBD2. CDR1 is LGHNA, CDR2 YNFKEQ, per germline. V lost 3 bases, J lost 4 bases, and 9 bases stayed unmatched. The CDR3 covers 16 residues. CDR3 nucleotide sequence: TGTGCCAGCAGCCAGGGTCGCGGGGGGGCCGCAGAGACCCAGTACTTC. It specifies CASSQGRGGAAETQYF.

The chain couples TRBV5-8 to TRBJ2-5; D is undetermined. The germline gives CDR1 SGHTS, CDR2 YDEGEE. V gave up 6 bases and J gave up 1 base, with 13 bases separating them. This CDR3 is 14 amino acids long. CDR3 DNA: TGTGCCAGCAACGATGTTGGCGGCCAAGAGACCCAGTACTTC. Residues: CASNDVGGQETQYF. Full variable domain (missing parts from reference TRBV5-8 and TRBJ2-5): EAGVTQSPTHLIKTRGQQATLRCSPISGHTSVYWYQQALGLGLQFLLWYDEGEERNRGNFPPRFSGRQFPNYSSELNVNALELEDSALYLCASNDVGGQETQYFGPGTRLLVL.

The CDR3 is CASSRQSILAKNIQYF. CDR3 nucleotide sequence: TGTGCCAGCAGCCGACAGAGCATCCTAGCCAAAAACATTCAGTACTTC. The V call is TRBV6-2 or TRBV6-3, the J call TRBJ2-4, with D tentatively TRBD1 (5 bases). CDR1 and CDR2 from the germline V gene are MNHEY and SVGEGT. V was clipped by 6 bases and J by 0 bases, with 15 bases between them. CDR3 length: 16 residues.